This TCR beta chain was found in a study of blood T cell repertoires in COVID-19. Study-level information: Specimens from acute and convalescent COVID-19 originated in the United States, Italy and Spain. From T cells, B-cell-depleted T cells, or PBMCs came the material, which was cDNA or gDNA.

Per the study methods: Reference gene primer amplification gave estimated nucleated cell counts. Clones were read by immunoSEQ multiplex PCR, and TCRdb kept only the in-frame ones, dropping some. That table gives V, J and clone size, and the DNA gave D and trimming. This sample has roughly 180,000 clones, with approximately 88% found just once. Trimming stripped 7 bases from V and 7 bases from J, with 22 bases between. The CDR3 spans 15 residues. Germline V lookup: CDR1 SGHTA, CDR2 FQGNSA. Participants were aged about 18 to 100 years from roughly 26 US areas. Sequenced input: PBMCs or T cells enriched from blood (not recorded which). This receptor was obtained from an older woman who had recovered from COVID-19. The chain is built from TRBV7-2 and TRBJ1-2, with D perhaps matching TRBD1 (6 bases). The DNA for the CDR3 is TGTGCCAGCACTCGTAATGGCCGGGACATCCCTGGCTACACCTTC. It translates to CASTRNGRDIPGYTF.